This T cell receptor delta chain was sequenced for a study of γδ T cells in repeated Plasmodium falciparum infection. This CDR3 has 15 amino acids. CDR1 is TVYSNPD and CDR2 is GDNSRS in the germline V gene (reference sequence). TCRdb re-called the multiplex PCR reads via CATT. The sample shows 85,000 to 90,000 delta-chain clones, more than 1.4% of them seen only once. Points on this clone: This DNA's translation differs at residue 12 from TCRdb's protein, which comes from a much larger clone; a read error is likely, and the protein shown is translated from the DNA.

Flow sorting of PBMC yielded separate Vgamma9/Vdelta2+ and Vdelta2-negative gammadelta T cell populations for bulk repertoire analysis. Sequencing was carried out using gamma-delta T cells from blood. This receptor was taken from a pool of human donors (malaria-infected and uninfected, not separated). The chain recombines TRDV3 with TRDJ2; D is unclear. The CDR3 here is CAFTRVDRLTARLFF. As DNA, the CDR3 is TGTGCCTTTACTCGGGTCGACCGACTGACAGCACGACTCTTCTTT.